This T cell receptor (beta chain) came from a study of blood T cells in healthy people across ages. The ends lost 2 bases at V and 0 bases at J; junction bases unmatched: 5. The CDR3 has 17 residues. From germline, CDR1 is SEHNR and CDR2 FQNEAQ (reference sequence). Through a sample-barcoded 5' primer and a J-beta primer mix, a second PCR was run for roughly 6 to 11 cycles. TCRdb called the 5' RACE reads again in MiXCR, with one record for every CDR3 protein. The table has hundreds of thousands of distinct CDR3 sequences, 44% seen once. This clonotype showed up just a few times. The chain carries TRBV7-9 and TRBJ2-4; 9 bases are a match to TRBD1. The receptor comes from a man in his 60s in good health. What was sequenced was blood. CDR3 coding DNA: TGTGCCAGCAGCTTAATAACAGGGGGCAGAGCCAAAAACATTCAGTACTTC. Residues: CASSLITGGRAKNIQYF.